This T cell receptor beta chain was captured in a study of CD8 T cells in Susac syndrome. Regarding this clonotype: What it binds is unknown.

Study-level points and caveats: The number of individuals included in the study's TCR sequencing and HLA analysis was acknowledged as relatively small.

CD8+ and CD4+ T cells taken from blood had their TCR beta sequenced. FACS enriched CD8+ TEMRA cells, while bulk CD8+ and CD4+ were negatively isolated. Reverse transcription of roughly 0.5 to 1 ug RNA was carried out with random hexamers. The authors amplified TCR beta CDR3 across 54 Vbeta and 13 Jbeta using immunoSEQ multiplex PCR. TCRdb processed the immunoSEQ multiplex PCR reads anew with MiXCR; each CDR3 protein has one entry. This table holds roughly 330,000 distinct CDR3 sequences, around 90% found once. This CDR3 is built from 14 residues. V dropped 0 bases and J dropped 7 bases, with 12 bases sitting between them. Germline CDR1 LGHDT, CDR2 YNNKEL (reference sequence).

The rearrangement joins TRBV3-1 to TRBJ1-1, with a possible D match to TRBD1 (5 bases). The clonotype was recovered from a human donor with multiple sclerosis. The sequenced sample consisted of CD4+ T cells from PBMCs. The CDR3 nucleotides read TGTGCCAGCAGCCAAGAATTCTGGGGGAATGAAGCTTTCTTT. Protein sequence: CASSQEFWGNEAFF.